These 11 T cell receptor beta chains were all obtained from the same sample, sequenced in a study of cytomegalovirus exposure and HLA in healthy donors. The protocol was immunoSEQ multiplex PCR, while the TCRdb copy is restricted to in-frame clones and leaves out a portion. The profile shows some 110,000 clones, about 85% of them singletons. Sequenced sample: PBMCs. The receptors here all came from a man aged 18 to 30 in good health and CMV-seropositive.

The chain is built from TRBV27 and TRBJ2-4; D not certain. Germline CDR1 reads MNHEY; CDR2 reads SMNVEV (reference sequence). Trimming took off 0 bases at V and 9 bases at J, with 9 bases between the two ends. This CDR3 contains 13 residues. Here the CDR3 DNA reads TGTGCCAGCAGTTTATCCACAGTATCCATTCAGTACTTC. Its protein is CASSLSTVSIQYF.

The chain recombines TRBV4-3 with TRBJ1-4; 7 bases line up with TRBD1. Unmatched junction bases numbered 10, after V lost 4 bases and J lost 8 bases. The CDR3 runs to 15 residues. Per the germline V gene, CDR1 is LGHNA and CDR2 is YSLEER. The CDR3 DNA reads as TGCGCCAGCAGCCCTAGGACAGGCACCGGGGAAAAACTGTTTTTT. This codes for CASSPRTGTGEKLFF.

Only one count was recorded for this clone. This specimen includes other DNA sequences encoding the same CDR3. The chain uses TRBV15 and TRBJ2-7, with D possibly matching TRBD2 (5 bases). The ends were cut back, 0 bases at V and 4 bases at J, with 7 bases in the middle. There are 13 residues in the CDR3. The germline CDR1 and CDR2 sequences are LNHNV and YYDKDF (reference sequence). The CDR3 reads CATSRDRGYEQYF. The CDR3 coding sequence is TGTGCCACCAGCAGAGATCGGGGTTACGAGCAGTACTTC.

This clone has only one observation. This rearrangement joins TRBV19 to TRBJ2-7, with a weak D call TRBD2 (6 bases). Germline loops: CDR1 LNHDA, CDR2 SQIVND (reference sequence). The ends were cut back, 5 bases at V and 2 bases at J, with 13 bases in the middle. The CDR3 covers 14 residues. CDR3 region: CASSSGTGTYEQYF. The CDR3 nucleotides are TGTGCCAGTAGTTCCGGGACTGGGACCTACGAGCAGTACTTC.

This clone was picked up a small number of times. The J gene is TRBJ1-2, the V gene TRBV30; TRBD1 might be the D (6 bases). The CDR3 sequence is 15 residues long. V was cut by 4 bases and J by 8 bases, with 23 bases left in between. Germline V gives CDR1 GTSNPN, CDR2 SVGIG (reference sequence). CDR3 region: CAWTLGTMRSGGYTF. CDR3 sequence (DNA): TGTGCCTGGACCTTGGGGACAATGCGGTCGGGAGGCTACACCTTC. Together with reference TRBV30 and TRBJ1-2, the CDR3 gives the full variable domain: SQTIHQWPATLVQPVGSPLSLECTVEGTSNPNLYWYRQAAGRGLQLLFYSVGIGQISSEVPQNLSASRPQDRQFILSSKKLLLSDSGFYLCAWTLGTMRSGGYTFGSGTRLTVV.

The chain uses TRBV2 and TRBJ2-7, with a possible D match to TRBD1 (5 bases). V was clipped by 3 bases and J by 4 bases, with 10 bases between them. Per germline, CDR1 SNHLY and CDR2 FYNNEI. The CDR3 has 13 residues. CDR3 loop: CASSDRAAYEQYF. CDR3 nucleotide sequence: TGTGCCAGCAGTGACAGGGCGGCGTACGAGCAGTACTTC.

The chain couples TRBV28 to TRBJ1-2; D is unresolved. Trimming stripped 1 base from V and 7 bases from J, with 10 bases between. Germline CDR1 MDHEN, CDR2 SYDVKM. This CDR3 is 13 amino acids long. The CDR3 DNA reads TGTGCCAGCAGTTTATTAAAGGGAGGTGGCTACACCTTC. Translation gives CASSLLKGGGYTF.

This chain connects TRBV10-3 to TRBJ1-1; no clear D gene. Trimming stripped 6 bases from V and 1 base from J, with 9 bases between. The germline CDR1 and CDR2 sequences are ENHRY and SYGVKD. This CDR3 region has 13 residues. In DNA, the CDR3 is TGTGCCATCAGGACTGGATCGAACACTGAAGCTTTCTTT. It translates to CAIRTGSNTEAFF.

The chain combines TRBV5-6 with TRBJ2-3, with TRBD2 identical over 7 bases. Germline V gene lookup returns CDR1 SGHDT and CDR2 YYEEEE. V shed 4 bases and J 4 bases; nucleotides not matched to a gene: 9. The CDR3 loop spans 15 amino acids. CDR3 nucleotide sequence: TGTGCCAGCAGCCCCAGCGGGGTCGGCTCAGATACGCAGTATTTT. Its translation: CASSPSGVGSDTQYF. Based on the CDR3 plus reference TRBV5-6 and TRBJ2-3, the full variable domain is DAGVTQSPTHLIKTRGQQVTLRCSPKSGHDTVSWYQQALGQGPQFIFQYYEEEERQRGNFPDRFSGHQFPNYSSELNVNALLLGDSALYLCASSPSGVGSDTQYFGPGTRLTVL.

This clone was counted only a few times. The V and J genes are TRBV7-8 and TRBJ2-7; 8 bases agree with TRBD1. The V gene's germline CDR1 is SGHVS and CDR2 FQNEAQ. The CDR3 spans 15 residues. V lost 4 bases, J lost 6 bases, and 11 bases stayed unmatched. The CDR3 reads CASSSPVGRGLEQYF. The CDR3 DNA is TGTGCCAGCAGCTCCCCCGTGGGCAGGGGGCTCGAGCAGTACTTC.

This clone was counted a single time. This sequence joins TRBV2 and TRBJ2-5, with D perhaps TRBD2 (5 bases). V was cut by 6 bases and J by 4 bases, with 15 bases left in between. Per the germline V gene, CDR1 is SNHLY and CDR2 is FYNNEI. This CDR3 is 14 amino acids long. CDR3 in amino acids: CASSLYLAGETQYF. The DNA of the CDR3 is TGTGCCAGCAGCTTATACCTGGCGGGAGAGACCCAGTACTTC.